This T cell receptor beta chain was captured in a study of blood T cell repertoires in COVID-19. Turning to the study itself: The United States, Italy and Spain supplied acute and convalescent COVID-19 samples.

CDR1 and CDR2 (germline): MNHEY, SVGAGI. The CDR3 totals 14 residues. Losses at the gene ends were 10 bases for V and 5 bases for J; bases not matched to a gene: 8. As originally analysed: Amplification of reference gene primers was used by the study to estimate nucleated cell counts. The repertoire was sequenced with immunoSEQ multiplex PCR; TCRdb's copy has only in-frame clones and lacks some. V, J and clone size are taken as reported in that table, and D and trimming were inferred from the DNA itself. The repertoire includes some 130,000 clones, roughly 83% of them detected once, and about a sixth sits in the top ten.

The gene calls are TRBV6-5 and TRBJ1-4; 9 bases are shared with TRBD1. The receptor's source is a woman aged 45 to 65 with acute or convalescent COVID-19. Specimen: peripheral blood. The CDR3 DNA reads TGTGCCACTGGATCCGGGACAGGGAATGAAAAACTGTTTTTT. It specifies CATGSGTGNEKLFF.